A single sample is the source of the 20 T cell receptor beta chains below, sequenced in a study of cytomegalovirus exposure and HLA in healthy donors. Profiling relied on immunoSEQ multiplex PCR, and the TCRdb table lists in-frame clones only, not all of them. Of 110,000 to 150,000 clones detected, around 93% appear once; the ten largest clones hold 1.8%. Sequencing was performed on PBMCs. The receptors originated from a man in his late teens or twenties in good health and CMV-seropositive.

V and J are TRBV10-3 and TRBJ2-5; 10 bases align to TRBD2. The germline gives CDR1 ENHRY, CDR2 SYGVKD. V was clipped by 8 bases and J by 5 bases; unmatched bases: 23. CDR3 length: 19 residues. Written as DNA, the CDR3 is TGTGCCATCGGAGGACCCGGGGCTAGCGGGAGCTTGGGTGGGGAGACCCAGTACTTC. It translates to CAIGGPGASGSLGGETQYF.

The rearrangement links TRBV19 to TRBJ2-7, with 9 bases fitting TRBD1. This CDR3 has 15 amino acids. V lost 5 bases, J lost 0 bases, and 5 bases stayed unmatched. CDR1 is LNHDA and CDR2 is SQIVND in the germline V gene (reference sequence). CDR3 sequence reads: CASSYRDRASYEQYF. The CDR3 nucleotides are TGTGCCAGTAGTTACCGGGACAGGGCCTCCTACGAGCAGTACTTC. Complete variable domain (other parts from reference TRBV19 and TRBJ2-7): DGGITQSPKYLFRKEGQNVTLSCEQNLNHDAMYWYRQDPGQGLRLIYYSQIVNDFQKGDIAEGYSVSREKKESFPLTVTSAQKNPTAFYLCASSYRDRASYEQYFGPGTRLTVT.

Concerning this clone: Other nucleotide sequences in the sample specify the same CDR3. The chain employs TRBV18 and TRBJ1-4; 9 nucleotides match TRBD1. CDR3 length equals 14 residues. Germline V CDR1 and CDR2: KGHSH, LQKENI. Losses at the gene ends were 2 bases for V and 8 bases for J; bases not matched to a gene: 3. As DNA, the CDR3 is TGTGCCAGCTCACCAAGGACAGGGGACGAAAAACTGTTTTTT. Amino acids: CASSPRTGDEKLFF.

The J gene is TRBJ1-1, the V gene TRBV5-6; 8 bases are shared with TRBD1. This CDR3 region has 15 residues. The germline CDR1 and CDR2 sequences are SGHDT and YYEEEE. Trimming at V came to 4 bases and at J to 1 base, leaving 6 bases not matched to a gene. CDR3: CASSGSDRGNTEAFF. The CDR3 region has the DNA TGTGCCAGCAGCGGATCAGACAGGGGGAACACTGAAGCTTTCTTT.

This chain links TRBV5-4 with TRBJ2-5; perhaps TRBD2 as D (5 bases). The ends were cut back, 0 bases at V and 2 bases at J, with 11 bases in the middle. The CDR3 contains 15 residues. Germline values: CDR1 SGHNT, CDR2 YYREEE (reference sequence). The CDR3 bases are TGTGCCAGCAGCTTGGACGAGGGCCCTCAAGAGACCCAGTACTTC. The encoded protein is CASSLDEGPQETQYF.

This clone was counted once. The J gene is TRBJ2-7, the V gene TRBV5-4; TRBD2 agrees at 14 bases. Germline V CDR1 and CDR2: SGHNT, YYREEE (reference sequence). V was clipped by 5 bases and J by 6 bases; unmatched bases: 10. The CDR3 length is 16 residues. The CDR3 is CASSTTSGRASGEQYF. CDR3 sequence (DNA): TGTGCCAGCAGTACGACTAGCGGGAGGGCCTCCGGCGAGCAGTACTTC. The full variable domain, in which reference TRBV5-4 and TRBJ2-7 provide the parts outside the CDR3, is ETGVTQSPTHLIKTRGQQVTLRCSSQSGHNTVSWYQQALGQGPQFIFQYYREEENGRGNFPPRFSGLQFPNYSSELNVNALELDDSALYLCASSTTSGRASGEQYFGPGTRLTVT.

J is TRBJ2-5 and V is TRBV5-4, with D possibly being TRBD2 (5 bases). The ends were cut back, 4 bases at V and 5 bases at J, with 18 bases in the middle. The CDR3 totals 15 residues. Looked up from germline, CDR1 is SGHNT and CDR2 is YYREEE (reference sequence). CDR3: CASSGKRAGVETQYF. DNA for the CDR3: TGTGCCAGCAGCGGGAAGAGGGCTGGCGTCGAGACCCAGTACTTC.

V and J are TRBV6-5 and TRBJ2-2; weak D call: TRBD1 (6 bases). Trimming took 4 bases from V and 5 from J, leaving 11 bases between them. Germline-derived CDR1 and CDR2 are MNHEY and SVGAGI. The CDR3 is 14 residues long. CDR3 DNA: TGTGCCAGCAGTTCCCACAGGGTGACCGGGGAGCTGTTTTTT. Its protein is CASSSHRVTGELFF.

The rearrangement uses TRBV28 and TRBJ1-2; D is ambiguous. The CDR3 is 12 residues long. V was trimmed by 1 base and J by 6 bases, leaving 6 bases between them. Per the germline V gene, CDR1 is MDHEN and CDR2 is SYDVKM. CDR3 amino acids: CASSLFQDGYTF. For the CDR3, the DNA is TGTGCCAGCAGTTTATTCCAGGATGGCTACACCTTC.

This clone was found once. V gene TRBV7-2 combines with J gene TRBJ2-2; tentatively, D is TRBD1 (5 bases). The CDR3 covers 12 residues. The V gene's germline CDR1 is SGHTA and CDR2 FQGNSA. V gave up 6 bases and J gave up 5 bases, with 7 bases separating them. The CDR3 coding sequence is TGTGCCAGCAGGAAGGGGACCGGGGAGCTGTTTTTT. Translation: CASRKGTGELFF. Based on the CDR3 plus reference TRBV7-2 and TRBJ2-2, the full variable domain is GAGVSQSPSNKVTEKGKDVELRCDPISGHTALYWYRQSLGQGLEFLIYFQGNSAPDKSGLPSDRFSAERTGGSVSTLTIQRTQQEDSAVYLCASRKGTGELFFGEGSRLTVL.

CDR3 in DNA: TGTGCCAGCTCACCAACATTGCCCTACGAGCAGTACTTC. Translated, it gives CASSPTLPYEQYF. The chain recombines TRBV18 with TRBJ2-7, with D unresolved. Trimming pared 2 bases from V and 2 bases from J, leaving 7 bases between. Germline V gene lookup returns CDR1 KGHSH and CDR2 LQKENI. There are 13 residues in the CDR3.

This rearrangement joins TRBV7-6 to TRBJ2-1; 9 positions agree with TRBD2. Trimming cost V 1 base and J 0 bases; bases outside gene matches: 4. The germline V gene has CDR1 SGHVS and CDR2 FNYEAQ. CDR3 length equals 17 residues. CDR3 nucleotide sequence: TGTGCCAGCAGCTTAGGGACTAGCGAATACTCCTACAATGAGCAGTTCTTC. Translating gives CASSLGTSEYSYNEQFF.

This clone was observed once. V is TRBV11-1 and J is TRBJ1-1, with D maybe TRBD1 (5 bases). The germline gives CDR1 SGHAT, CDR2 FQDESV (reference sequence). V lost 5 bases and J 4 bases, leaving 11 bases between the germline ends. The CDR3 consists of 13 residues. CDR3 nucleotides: TGTGCCAGCAGCCTGGGAGGGGTCACTGAAGCTTTCTTT. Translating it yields CASSLGGVTEAFF. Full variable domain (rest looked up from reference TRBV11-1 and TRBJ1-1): EAEVAQSPRYKITEKSQAVAFWCDPISGHATLYWYRQILGQGPELLVQFQDESVVDDSQLPKDRFSAERLKGVDSTLKIQPAELGDSAMYLCASSLGGVTEAFFGQGTRLTVV.

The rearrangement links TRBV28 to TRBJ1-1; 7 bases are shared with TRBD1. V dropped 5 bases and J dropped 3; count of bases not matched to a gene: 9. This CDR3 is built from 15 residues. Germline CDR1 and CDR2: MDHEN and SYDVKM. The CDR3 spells CASSAQGGIDTEAFF. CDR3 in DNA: TGTGCCAGCAGTGCCCAGGGGGGTATTGACACTGAAGCTTTCTTT.

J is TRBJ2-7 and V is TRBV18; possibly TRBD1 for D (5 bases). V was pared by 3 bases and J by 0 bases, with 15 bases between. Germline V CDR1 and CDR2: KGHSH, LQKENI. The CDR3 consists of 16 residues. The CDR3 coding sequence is TGTGCCAGCTCACCGACAGACAGAGTAAGCTCCTACGAGCAGTACTTC. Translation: CASSPTDRVSSYEQYF.

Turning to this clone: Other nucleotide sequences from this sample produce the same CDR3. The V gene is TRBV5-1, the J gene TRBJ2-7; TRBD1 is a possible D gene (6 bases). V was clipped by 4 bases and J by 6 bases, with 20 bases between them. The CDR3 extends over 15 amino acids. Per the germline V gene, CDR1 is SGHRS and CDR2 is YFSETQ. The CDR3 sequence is CASSPHTDRGTEQYF. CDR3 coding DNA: TGCGCCAGCAGCCCCCACACGGATAGGGGGACCGAGCAGTACTTC. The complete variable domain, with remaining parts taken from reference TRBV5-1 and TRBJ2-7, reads KAGVTQTPRYLIKTRGQQVTLSCSPISGHRSVSWYQQTPGQGLQFLFEYFSETQRNKGNFPGRFSGRQFSNSRSEMNVSTLELGDSALYLCASSPHTDRGTEQYFGPGTRLTVT.

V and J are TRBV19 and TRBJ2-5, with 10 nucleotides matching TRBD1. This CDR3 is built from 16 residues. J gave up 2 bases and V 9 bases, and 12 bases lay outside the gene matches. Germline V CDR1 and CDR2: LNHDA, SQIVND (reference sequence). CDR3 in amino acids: CASASPRDRGQETQYF. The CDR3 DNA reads TGTGCCAGCGCCTCTCCCCGGGACAGGGGTCAAGAGACCCAGTACTTC.

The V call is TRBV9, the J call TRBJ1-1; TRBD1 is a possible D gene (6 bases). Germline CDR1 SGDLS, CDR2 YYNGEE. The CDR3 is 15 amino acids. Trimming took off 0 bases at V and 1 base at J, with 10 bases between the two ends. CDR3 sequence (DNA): TGTGCCAGCAGCGTAGCCCCGGACAGGAACACTGAAGCTTTCTTT. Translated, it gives CASSVAPDRNTEAFF. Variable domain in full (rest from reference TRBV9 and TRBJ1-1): DSGVTQTPKHLITATGQRVTLRCSPRSGDLSVYWYQQSLDQGLQFLIQYYNGEERAKGNILERFSAQQFPDLHSELNLSSLELGDSALYFCASSVAPDRNTEAFFGQGTRLTVV.

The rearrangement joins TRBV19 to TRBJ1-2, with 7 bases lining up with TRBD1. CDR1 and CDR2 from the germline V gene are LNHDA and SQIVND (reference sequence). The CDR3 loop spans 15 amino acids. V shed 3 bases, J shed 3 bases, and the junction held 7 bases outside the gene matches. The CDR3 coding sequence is TGTGCCAGTAGTATGGCCGGGACAGCCGACTATGGCTACACCTTC. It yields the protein CASSMAGTADYGYTF. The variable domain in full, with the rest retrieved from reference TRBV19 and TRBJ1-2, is DGGITQSPKYLFRKEGQNVTLSCEQNLNHDAMYWYRQDPGQGLRLIYYSQIVNDFQKGDIAEGYSVSREKKESFPLTVTSAQKNPTAFYLCASSMAGTADYGYTFGSGTRLTVV.

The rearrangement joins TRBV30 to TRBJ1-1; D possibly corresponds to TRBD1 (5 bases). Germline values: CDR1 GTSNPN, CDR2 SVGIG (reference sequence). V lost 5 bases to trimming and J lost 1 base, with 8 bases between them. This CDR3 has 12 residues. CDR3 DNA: TGTGCCTGGTCGGGGGGGAACACTGAAGCTTTCTTT. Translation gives CAWSGGNTEAFF.